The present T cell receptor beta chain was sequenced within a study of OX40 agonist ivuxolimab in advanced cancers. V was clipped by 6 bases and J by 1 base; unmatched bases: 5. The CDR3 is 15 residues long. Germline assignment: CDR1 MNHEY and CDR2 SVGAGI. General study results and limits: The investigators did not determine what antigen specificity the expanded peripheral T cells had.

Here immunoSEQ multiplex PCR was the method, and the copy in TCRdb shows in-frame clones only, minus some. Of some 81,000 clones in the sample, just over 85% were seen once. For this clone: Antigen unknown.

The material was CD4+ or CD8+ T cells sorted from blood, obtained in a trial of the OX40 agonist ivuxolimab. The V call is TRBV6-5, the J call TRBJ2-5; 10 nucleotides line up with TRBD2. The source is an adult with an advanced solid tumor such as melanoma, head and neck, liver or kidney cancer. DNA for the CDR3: TGTGCCAGCAGGAGCGGGGGGGCCGGCCAAGAGACCCAGTACTTC. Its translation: CASRSGGAGQETQYF.